This T cell receptor beta chain came from a study of shared clonotypes between healthy human individuals (dated by TCRdb to about 2020). In terms of the full investigation: The cohort comprised a couple of women and a few men aged 18 to 49 years. Each donor's leukapheresis produced roughly between roughly 0.94 and 9.5 billion PBMCs. To estimate repertoire size and how much clonotypes are shared between individuals, the study performed deep sequencing of blood TCR repertoires from roughly five healthy adults. To increase sequencing depth and limit assay-specific biases, different laboratories used diverse techniques to prepare libraries and sequence TCR repertoires. For each donor, three plates each were used for CD4 naive and CD4 memory, two plates were used for CD8 naive, and one plate was used for CD8 memory. Overall study results and their limits: Rarefaction of sorted-subset datasets indicated incomplete sequencing despite the large sequencing depth. Higher generation probabilities were observed for clonotypes shared by all four sorted-subset donors than for non-shared clonotypes. Roughly 5% of naive CD4, roughly 3.6% of naive CD8, approximately 2% of memory CD4, and roughly 0.4% of memory CD8 clonotypes were shared across a few donors. The small number of donors limited the genetic and exposure-history diversity represented. Sampling was limited to blood, and TCR repertoires in tissue likely differ from TCR repertoires in blood. Estimated clonotype richness was generally larger for naive than for memory subsets. Based on pairwise subsampling, the degree of clonotype sharing among donors was expected to be affected by sequencing depth.

Using the deep immunoSEQ assay, multiplex PCR amplified TCR CDR3 regions from genomic DNA. For each cell subset, the extracted genomic DNA was distributed evenly across all wells of several immunoSEQ 96-well plates, and each plate served as one replicate. Each replicate PCR for sorted subsets received 200 ng genomic DNA, equal to tens of thousands of T cell genomes. Purified libraries were measured with a Qubit 3.0 fluorometer, size-checked on a Bioanalyzer 2100, and measured again with the KAPA Library Quantification kit. Each immunoSEQ 96-well plate was sequenced on its own single-read 150-cycle Illumina NextSeq 550 flow cell. In the original analysis: The immunoSEQ output contained only junctional sequences without quality scores, so filtering could not match that applied to full-length reads. Sequences were annotated with PyIR, a Python wrapper for IgBLAST v1.9, using IMGT germline references to assign V/J genes and CDR3. Reads were removed for weak V/J assignments (E-value above 1e-6), missing CDR3, stop codons, out-of-frame junctions, or ambiguous translated residues. V3J clonotypes were defined by identical inferred V gene, J gene, and CDR3 amino acid sequence. Percentage overlap between repertoires was calculated by dividing the number of shared unique clonotypes by the size of the smaller repertoire. Richness of each repertoire was evaluated using RTK rarefaction, the Chao1 estimator, and Recon v2.1 estimates of unobserved clonotypes. Generation probabilities were computed with OLGA for all TCRbeta clonotypes obtained by the gDNA method from a handful of donors. TCRdb obtained this table from immuneACCESS and retained in-frame rearrangements with V and J assigned. These tables miss some clones; where compared with another copy, unresolved V genes account for less than half of the shortfall, and the remainder is unexplained. Clonal size and the V and J genes are those of that table, whereas D and trimming came from the DNA. The sample table shows about 980,000 clones, and around 80% are seen once. Over 1.3% of the sample comes from the top ten.

With regard to this clone: Its antigen remains undetermined. No base quality information exists; no much larger clone differs at one position.

V drops 1 base and J drops 3 bases, leaving 11 bases in between. The germline V gene specifies SGHDT as CDR1 and YYEEEE as CDR2. The CDR3 spans 15 residues, from the cysteine through the phenylalanine. Here the CDR3 DNA is all that survives: 45 bases in frame from base 1. The donors were healthy, HIV-negative adults with no recently reported acute infections or vaccinations. Every donor was a Caucasian adult residing in Nashville, Tennessee, USA. CD4+ T cells were enriched by magnetic negative selection; naive cells were then positively selected on CD45RA, and the negative fraction formed the memory subset. Blood was obtained by leukapheresis, after which PBMCs were separated by Ficoll-Histopaque density gradient centrifugation and cryopreserved in liquid nitrogen vapor phase. Analytical flow cytometry was used to check the purity and quantity of each magnetically sorted T cell population. Each sorted fraction had its genomic DNA isolated and then quantified by UV absorbance on a Nanodrop 2000c.

The rearrangement joined TRBV5-6 to TRBJ2-4; no D gene can be assigned with confidence. The sequencing sample was made of memory CD4+ T cells sorted from blood. The intended sense of this specimen's cell subset or site label: CD45RA-negative fraction. The source of this sequence is a man between 18 and 35 years old in good health. The nucleotide sequence is TGTGCCAGCAGCTTGAGACACCGAAACAAAAACATTCAGTACTTC. It is translated as CASSLRHRNKNIQYF.